The clone carrying this TCR beta chain was observed at least ten times. What it binds is unknown. It may be a read error: a sequence one base away is much more abundant. The source of the sample is a study of read filtering for tumor transcriptome and immune sequencing. Study-wide background: R-ISS stage counts were eight or nine for I, around 17 for II, 6 or 7 for III.

Findings and limits, study-wide: Roughly 82% of IR-seq clonotypes had a single read, yet these held roughly 3.3% of reads.

This library used roughly 430 ng RNA and molecular barcoded adaptors spanning alpha/delta and beta/gamma chains. TCRdb re-derived calls from the reads in MiXCR, one entry per CDR3 protein. The data show 75,000 to 90,000 distinct CDR3 sequences, 10% to 15% seen once. The receptor was derived from a donor at least 40 years old with multiple myeloma. The sequencing input was a population of CD138-negative cells sorted from bone marrow.

The CDR3 nucleotides read TGCGCCAGCAGCTTGGACGGGGAATACAATGGGCAGTTCTTC. Protein: CASSLDGEYNGQFF. The V gene is TRBV5-1, the J gene TRBJ2-1; D perhaps matches TRBD2 (5 bases). This CDR3 is 14 amino acids long. The germline V gene encodes CDR1 SGHRS and CDR2 YFSETQ.